This TCR beta chain was recorded in a study of T cell repertoires in cytomegalovirus infection. After removal of 3 bases from V and 8 bases from J, the junction contained 7 bases not matched to a gene. This CDR3 region has 13 residues. Germline CDR1 is DFQATT and CDR2 is SNEGSKA (reference sequence). Comment on this clonotype: Its antigen is not identified.

TCRdb reprocessed the reads with MiXCR, giving one entry per CDR3 protein. The sample lists approximately 730,000 distinct CDR3 sequences, around 31% occurring once. The receptor's source is a human donor in good health (CMV status not recorded). Some clones in this sample may be carry-over from other donors' samples. The V call is TRBV20-1, the J call TRBJ2-1; 7 bases are a match to TRBD2. The specimen comprised cultured PBMCs, sampled from culture after CMV antigen stimulation. The CDR3 loop is CSASRGSGDEQFF. CDR3 nucleotides: TGCAGTGCTAGTCGCGGGAGCGGCGATGAGCAGTTCTTC.